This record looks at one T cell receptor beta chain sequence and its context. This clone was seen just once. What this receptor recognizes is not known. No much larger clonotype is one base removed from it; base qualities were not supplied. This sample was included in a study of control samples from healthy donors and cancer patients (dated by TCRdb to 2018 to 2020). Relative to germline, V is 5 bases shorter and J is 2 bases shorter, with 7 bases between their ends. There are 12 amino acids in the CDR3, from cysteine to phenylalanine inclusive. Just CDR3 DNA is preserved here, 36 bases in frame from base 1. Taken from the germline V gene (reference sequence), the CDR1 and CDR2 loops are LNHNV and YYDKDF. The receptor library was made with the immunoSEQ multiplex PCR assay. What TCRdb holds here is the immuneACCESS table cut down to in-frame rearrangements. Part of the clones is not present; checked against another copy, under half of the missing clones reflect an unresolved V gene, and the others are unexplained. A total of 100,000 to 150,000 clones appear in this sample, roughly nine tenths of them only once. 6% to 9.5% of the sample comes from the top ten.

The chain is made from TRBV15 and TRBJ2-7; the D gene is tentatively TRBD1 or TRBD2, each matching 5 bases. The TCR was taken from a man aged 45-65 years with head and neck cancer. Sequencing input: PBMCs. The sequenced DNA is TGTGCCACCAGCCGGGGACCCTACGAGCAGTACTTC. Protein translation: CATSRGPYEQYF. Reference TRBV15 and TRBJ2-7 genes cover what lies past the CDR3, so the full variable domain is DAMVIQNPRYQVTQFGKPVTLSCSQTLNHNVMYWYQQKSSQAPKLLFHYYDKDFNNEADTPDNFQSRRPNTSFCFLDIRSPGLGDTAMYLCATSRGPYEQYFGPGTRLTVT.